The text below deals with one TCR beta chain. Assay used: immunoSEQ multiplex PCR; TCRdb lists only in-frame clones, some missing. The sample has 35,000 or so clones, 71% seen once. These data originate in a study of cytotoxic CD8 clonotypes in ibrutinib-treated CLL. This CDR3 region has 14 residues. Germline CDR1 SGHTA, CDR2 FQGNSA. The V gene lost 2 bases and the J gene lost 2 bases, with 9 bases spanning the gap. The clonotype was recovered from a human donor with chronic lymphocytic leukemia. The chain carries TRBV7-2 and TRBJ1-2; weak D call: TRBD1 (5 bases). Material: PBMCs, obtained at disease progression, from a patient treated with ibrutinib. The CDR3 loop reads CASSLQGSNYGYTF. The CDR3 DNA follows: TGTGCCAGCAGCTTACAGGGATCGAACTATGGCTACACCTTC.